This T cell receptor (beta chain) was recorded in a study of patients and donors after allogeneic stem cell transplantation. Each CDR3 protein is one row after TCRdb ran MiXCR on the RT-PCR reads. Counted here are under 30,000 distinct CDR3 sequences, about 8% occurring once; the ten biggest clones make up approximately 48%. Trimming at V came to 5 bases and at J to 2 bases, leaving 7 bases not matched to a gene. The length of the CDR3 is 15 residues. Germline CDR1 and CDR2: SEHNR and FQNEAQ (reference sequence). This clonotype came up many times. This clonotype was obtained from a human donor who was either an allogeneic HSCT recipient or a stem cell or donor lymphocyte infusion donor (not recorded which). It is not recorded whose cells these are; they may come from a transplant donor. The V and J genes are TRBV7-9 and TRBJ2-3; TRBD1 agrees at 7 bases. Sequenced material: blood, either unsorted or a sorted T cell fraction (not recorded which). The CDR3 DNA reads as TGTGCCAGCAGCCGGGACAGCTTAAACACAGATACGCAGTATTTT. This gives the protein CASSRDSLNTDTQYF.